The rows below give T cell receptor beta chains drawn from one sample of a study of T cell repertoires in cytomegalovirus infection. Using its own MiXCR run on the reads, TCRdb lists one record per CDR3 protein. In the table there are about 320,000 distinct CDR3 sequences, over 7.5% of which are singletons. Material for sequencing was PBMCs. The receptors originated from a human donor in good health (CMV status not recorded). Some clones in this sample may be carry-over from other donors' samples. The conserved cysteine and the conserved F or W are not part of the CDR3 here.

V	J	CDR3
TRBV11-3	TRBJ2-7	ASSWEQGYEQY
TRBV10-3	TRBJ2-2	AISERGRPTGELF
TRBV5-1	TRBJ2-2	ASSPVPAIGELF
TRBV5-6	TRBJ2-7	ASRGTFRNSSYEQY
TRBV12-3/TRBV12-4	TRBJ1-5	ASRVGTDNQPQH
TRBV7-2	TRBJ1-5	ASSLRETATRDQPQH
TRBV5-4	TRBJ1-1	ASSLTGYNTEAF
TRBV27	TRBJ1-1	ASSWAPSNTEAF
TRBV7-2	TRBJ1-2	ASSSRTANYGYT
TRBV2	TRBJ2-1	ASSEARTSRNEQF
TRBV7-4	TRBJ1-4	ASSLGPGGAEKLF
TRBV7-2	TRBJ1-3	ASSIRDSGNTIY
TRBV7-2	TRBJ2-7	ASRITGVTYEQY